This entry lists 4 T cell receptor beta chains sequenced from one sample in a study of control samples from healthy donors and cancer patients. TCRdb's table, derived via immunoSEQ multiplex PCR, lists solely in-frame clones and lacks some. The table includes about 150,000 clones, 91% detected once. Sequencing was carried out using blood. All receptors derive from a man aged 25 to 40 in good health.

This clone has just one count. The rearrangement joins TRBV18 to TRBJ1-2, with D unresolved. Germline values: CDR1 KGHSH, CDR2 LQKENI. The CDR3 has 13 residues. V gave up 3 bases and J gave up 2 bases, with 7 bases separating them. The CDR3 reads CASSPSLNYGYTF. CDR3 nucleotide sequence: TGTGCCAGCTCACCTAGTCTCAACTATGGCTACACCTTC.

The table lists this clone with a count of one. The CDR3 protein is CASSALDRGEYEQYF. In DNA form, the CDR3 reads TGTGCCAGCAGCGCACTGGACAGGGGAGAGTACGAGCAGTACTTC. The V gene is TRBV9, the J gene TRBJ2-7; 9 bases map to TRBD1. This CDR3 comprises 15 residues. Germline-derived CDR1 and CDR2 are SGDLS and YYNGEE. The J segment lost 4 bases and the V segment lost 3 bases, leaving 8 bases of the junction unmatched.

This chain joins TRBV24-1 and TRBJ1-6, with D uncertain. Germline CDR1 is KGHDR and CDR2 is SFDVKD. The length of the CDR3 is 16 residues. Between the trimmed V and J ends, which lost 6 bases and 7 bases, there was a span of 18 bases. The CDR3 reads CATSPHAWVNNSPLHF. DNA for the CDR3: TGTGCCACCAGTCCACATGCATGGGTCAACAATTCACCCCTCCACTTT.

The chain joins TRBV5-1 to TRBJ1-2; TRBD1 matches at 10 bases. The CDR3 has 16 residues. Germline V gene lookup returns CDR1 SGHRS and CDR2 YFSETQ. Trimming removed 0 bases from V and 5 bases from J; junction bases left unmatched: 7. CDR3 loop: CASSLASGTGEYGYTF. Here the CDR3 DNA reads TGCGCCAGCAGCTTGGCCTCCGGGACAGGGGAATATGGCTACACCTTC. Drawing the rest from reference TRBV5-1 and TRBJ1-2, the complete variable domain is KAGVTQTPRYLIKTRGQQVTLSCSPISGHRSVSWYQQTPGQGLQFLFEYFSETQRNKGNFPGRFSGRQFSNSRSEMNVSTLELGDSALYLCASSLASGTGEYGYTFGSGTRLTVV.